This T cell receptor beta chain was obtained from a study of OX40 agonist ivuxolimab in advanced cancers. V was clipped by 5 bases and J by 5 bases, with 10 bases between them. The CDR3 has 13 amino acids. Germline V gives CDR1 LNHDA, CDR2 SQIVND (reference sequence). Study conclusions and caveats: Determination of antigen specificity was not performed for the expanded peripheral T cells. Compared with CD4+, CD8+ T cells on average had more expanded clones.

The assay was immunoSEQ multiplex PCR, and TCRdb's table has in-frame clones only and misses some. The sample comprises tens of thousands of clones, around 86% of which are singletons, and more than 0.3% rests with the top ten. Concerning this clone: Its antigen is still unknown.

Exclusion of a patient followed from autoimmune disease history or systemic immunosuppression. Material: CD4+ or CD8+ T cells sorted from blood, obtained in a trial of the OX40 agonist ivuxolimab. The sequence was collected from an adult with an advanced solid tumor such as melanoma, head and neck, liver or kidney cancer. The chain carries TRBV19 and TRBJ2-1, with D perhaps matching TRBD1 (6 bases). The CDR3 bases are TGTGCCAGTAGTTACAGGGAGAACAATGAGCAGTTCTTC. It is translated as CASSYRENNEQFF.